The 3 T cell receptor beta chains below come from one sample, sequenced in a study of spatial heterogeneity in lung cancer. General study findings and limits: Tumor mutation counts were tracked by expanded intratumoral alpha and beta TCR counts.

One entry per CDR3 protein, called by TCRdb with MiXCR from the 5' RACE reads. The sample has some 97,000 distinct CDR3 sequences, roughly 4.5% seen once. As to time point: sample taken at primary tumor resection. Antigens for these TCRs are unknown. The material sequenced was lung tumor tissue, taken at surgery. Source of these receptors: a male donor with early-stage non-small cell lung cancer.

This clonotype was detected many times. The chain joins TRBV7-8 to TRBJ2-5, with 7 bases identical to TRBD1. Germline V gene data show CDR1 as SGHVS and CDR2 as FQNEAQ. V gave up 0 bases and J gave up 6 bases; unmatched junction bases: 7. The length of the CDR3 is 15 residues. For the CDR3, the DNA is TGTGCCAGCAGCTTAGCTGAGGGGGCAGCCAAGACCCAGTACTTC. It encodes CASSLAEGAAKTQYF.

The chain carries TRBV10-3 and TRBJ1-3, with 9 bases matching TRBD1. J gave up 2 bases and V 7 bases, and 6 bases lay outside the gene matches. This CDR3 has 15 residues. Germline V gene data show CDR1 as ENHRY and CDR2 as SYGVKD. This CDR3 reads CAITRGTGTGNTIYF. In DNA form, the CDR3 reads TGTGCCATCACCAGGGGGACAGGGACTGGAAACACCATATATTTT.

V gene TRBV28 combines with J gene TRBJ1-4; the D gene is possibly TRBD1 (6 bases). The CDR3 totals 13 residues. Deletions cut 7 bases from V and 5 bases from J, with 11 bases between. From germline, CDR1 is MDHEN and CDR2 SYDVKM. The CDR3 sequence is CASTTGLNEKLFF. CDR3 nucleotides: TGTGCCAGCACGACAGGACTAAATGAAAAACTGTTTTTT.